This TCR beta chain stems from a study of cytomegalovirus exposure and HLA in healthy donors. The CDR3 contains 13 residues. Germline values: CDR1 LGHNA, CDR2 YNFKEQ. Trimming took 0 bases from V and 4 from J, leaving 7 bases between them. It was with 60 Vbeta and 13 Jbeta primers that the PCR ran. The assay was immunoSEQ multiplex PCR, and TCRdb's table has in-frame clones only and misses some. The listing records 100,000 to 150,000 clones. The chain has TRBV4-2 and TRBJ2-7, with D hard to call. This TCR came from a man younger than 35 in good health and CMV-seronegative. The sequencing input was PBMCs. The chain's CDR3 is CASSQDRVYEQYF. The CDR3 nucleotides are TGTGCCAGCAGCCAAGATCGGGTTTACGAGCAGTACTTC.